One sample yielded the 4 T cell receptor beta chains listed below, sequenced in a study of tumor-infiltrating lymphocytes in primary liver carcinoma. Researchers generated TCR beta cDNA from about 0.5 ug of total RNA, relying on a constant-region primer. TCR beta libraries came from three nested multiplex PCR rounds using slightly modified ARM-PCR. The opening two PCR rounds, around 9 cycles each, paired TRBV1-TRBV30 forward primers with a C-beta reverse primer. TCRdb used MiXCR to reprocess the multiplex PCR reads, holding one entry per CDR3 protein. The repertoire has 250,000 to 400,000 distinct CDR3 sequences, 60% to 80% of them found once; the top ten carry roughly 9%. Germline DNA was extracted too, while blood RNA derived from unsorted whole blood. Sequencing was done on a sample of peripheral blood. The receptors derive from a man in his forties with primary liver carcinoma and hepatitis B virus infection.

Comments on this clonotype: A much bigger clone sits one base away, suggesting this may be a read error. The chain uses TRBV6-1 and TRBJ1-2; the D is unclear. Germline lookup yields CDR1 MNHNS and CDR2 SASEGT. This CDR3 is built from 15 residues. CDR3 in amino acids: CSSTINVGRNYGYTF. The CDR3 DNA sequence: TGTTCCAGCACCATAAATGTTGGCAGGAACTATGGCTACACCTTC.

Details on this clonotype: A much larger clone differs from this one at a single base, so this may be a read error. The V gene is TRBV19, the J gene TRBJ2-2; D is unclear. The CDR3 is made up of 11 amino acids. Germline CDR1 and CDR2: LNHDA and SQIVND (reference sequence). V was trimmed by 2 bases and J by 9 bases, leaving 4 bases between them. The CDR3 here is CASSIFRELFF. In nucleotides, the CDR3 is TGTGCCAGTAGTATATTTCGGGAGCTGTTTTTT.

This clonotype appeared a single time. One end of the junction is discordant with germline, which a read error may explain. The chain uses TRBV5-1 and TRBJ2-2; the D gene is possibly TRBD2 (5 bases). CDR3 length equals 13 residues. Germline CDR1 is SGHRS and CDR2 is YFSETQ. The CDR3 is CASSLAPAGKLFF. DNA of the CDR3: TGCGCCAGCAGCTTGGCACCGGCCGGGAAGCTGTTTTTT.

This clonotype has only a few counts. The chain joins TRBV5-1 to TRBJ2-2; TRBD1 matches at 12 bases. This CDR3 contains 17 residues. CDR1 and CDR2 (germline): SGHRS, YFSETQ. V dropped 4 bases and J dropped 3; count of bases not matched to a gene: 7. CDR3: CASSTGTGGDDTGELFF. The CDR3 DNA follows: TGCGCCAGCAGCACCGGGACAGGGGGCGACGACACCGGGGAGCTGTTTTTT.